A single sample is the source of the 5 T cell receptor beta chains below, sequenced in a study of T cell responses to AZD1222 COVID-19 vaccine. Profiled with immunoSEQ multiplex PCR; TCRdb holds only in-frame clones, not every one. The data hold under 200,000 clones, with approximately 90% observed a single time. The starting material was peripheral blood, obtained 28 days after the second AZD1222 dose. These receptors came from an adult who received the AZD1222 COVID-19 vaccine.

Regarding this clone: The identical CDR3 is also encoded by other nucleotide sequences in the sample. The chain couples TRBV30 to TRBJ1-2; TRBD1 is a possible D gene (5 bases). The germline gives CDR1 GTSNPN, CDR2 SVGIG (reference sequence). Trimming shortened V by 3 bases and J by 2 bases, and 7 bases separated the two germline ends. The length of the CDR3 is 12 residues. For the CDR3, the DNA is TGTGCCTGGAGCCGGGGGAACTATGGCTACACCTTC. It specifies CAWSRGNYGYTF.

This clone was detected once. The chain carries TRBV27 and TRBJ2-7, with TRBD1 as a possible D gene (6 bases). Germline CDR1 reads MNHEY; CDR2 reads SMNVEV (reference sequence). The CDR3 consists of 11 residues. The V end was cut by 3 bases, the J end by 10 bases, with 10 bases between. CDR3 protein: CASSLGAEQYF. CDR3 DNA sequence: TGTGCCAGCAGTTTGGGGGCGGAACAGTACTTC.

The chain couples TRBV2 to TRBJ2-7, with 7 bases matching TRBD2. J was trimmed by 0 bases and V by 4 bases; bases with no gene match: 6. Per germline, CDR1 SNHLY and CDR2 FYNNEI. The CDR3 has 15 amino acids. The CDR3 coding sequence is TGTGCCAGCAGTGTCGGGGTAGCGGGCTCCTACGAGCAGTACTTC. This sequence encodes CASSVGVAGSYEQYF.

This chain links TRBV4-1 with TRBJ2-4; D is perhaps TRBD1 or TRBD2 (5 bases each). The CDR3 spans 18 residues. Germline lookup yields CDR1 MGHRA and CDR2 YSYEKL. The V gene lost 1 base and the J gene lost 2 bases, with 18 bases spanning the gap. CDR3 residues: CASSQGWVAWGTKNIQYF. The CDR3 coding sequence is TGCGCCAGCAGCCAAGGTTGGGTAGCGTGGGGCACCAAAAACATTCAGTACTTC.

V gene TRBV28 combines with J gene TRBJ2-1, with 9 bases matching TRBD1. V gave up 6 bases and J gave up 14 bases; unmatched junction bases: 11. This CDR3 comprises 13 residues. The germline CDR1 and CDR2 sequences are MDHEN and SYDVKM. CDR3 in DNA: TGTGCCAGCAGCGGGGGACAGGGAGGAGGGAAGTTCTTC. Amino acid sequence: CASSGGQGGGKFF. Based on the CDR3 plus reference TRBV28 and TRBJ2-1, the full variable domain is DVKVTQSSRYLVKRTGEKVFLECVQDMDHENMFWYRQDPGLGLRLIYFSYDVKMKEKGDIPEGYSVSREKKERFSLILESASTNQTSMYLCASSGGQGGGKFFGPGTRLTVL.